This T cell receptor beta chain was observed in a study of T cell repertoires in cytomegalovirus infection. General observations from the study: The ex vivo response was dominated by HLA-C-restricted CMV-specific TCR beta clonotypes. Totalled public TCR beta family frequency picked out people who carried CMV plus the relevant HLA.

This clonotype was observed a handful of times. The target antigen is unknown. TCRdb analysed the reads with MiXCR anew, one entry per CDR3 protein. The sample gives approximately 630,000 distinct CDR3 sequences, approximately 25% of which show up once; roughly 8% is in the top ten. Germline CDR1 is SEHNR and CDR2 is FQNEAQ (reference sequence). The ends were cut back, 5 bases at V and 1 base at J, with 17 bases in the middle. The CDR3 has 16 amino acids. Sequencing input: CD8+ T cells from PBMCs. V gene TRBV7-9 combines with J gene TRBJ1-2; D perhaps matches TRBD1 (6 bases). The receptor was isolated from a human donor in good health (CMV status not recorded). Some clones in this sample may be carry-over from other donors' samples. CDR3 sequence reads: CASSPRPGHHNYGYTF. For the CDR3, the DNA is TGTGCCAGCAGCCCCCGACCGGGACATCATAACTATGGCTACACCTTC.